The following is a T cell receptor beta chain sequence with its context. Its target is unknown. The junction had 3 bases not matched to a gene; V was cut back by 1 base and J by 6 bases. Per germline, CDR1 KGHSH and CDR2 LQKENI. This CDR3 comprises 15 residues. This record comes from a study of cytomegalovirus exposure and HLA in healthy donors. Study results and limitations: Excluded: some indistinguishable V segments such as TRBV6-2 and TRBV6-3.

A multiplex PCR was run with 60 Vbeta primers and 13 Jbeta primers. The repertoire was sequenced with immunoSEQ multiplex PCR; TCRdb's copy has only in-frame clones and lacks some. The sample holds 210,000 or so clones; more than 60% are singletons and the top ten take less than 3.5%. The chain links TRBV18 to TRBJ1-6; 7 bases map to TRBD1. Specimen: PBMCs. The TCR comes from a woman aged 55-70 years in good health and CMV-seropositive. The CDR3: CASSPQRQGNSPLHF. DNA for the CDR3: TGTGCCAGCTCACCACAGAGACAGGGTAATTCACCCCTCCACTTT.